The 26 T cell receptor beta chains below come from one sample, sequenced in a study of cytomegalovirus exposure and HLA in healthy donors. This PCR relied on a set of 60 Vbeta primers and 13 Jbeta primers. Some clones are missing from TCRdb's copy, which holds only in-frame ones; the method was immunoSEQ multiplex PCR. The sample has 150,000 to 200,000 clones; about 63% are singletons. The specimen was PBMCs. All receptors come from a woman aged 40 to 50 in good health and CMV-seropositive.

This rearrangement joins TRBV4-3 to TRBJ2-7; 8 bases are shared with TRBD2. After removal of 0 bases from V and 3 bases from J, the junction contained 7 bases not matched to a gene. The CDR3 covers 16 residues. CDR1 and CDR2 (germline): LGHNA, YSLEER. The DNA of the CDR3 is TGCGCCAGCAGCCAAGACTTATCGGGAGGGGGCTACGAGCAGTACTTC. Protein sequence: CASSQDLSGGGYEQYF.

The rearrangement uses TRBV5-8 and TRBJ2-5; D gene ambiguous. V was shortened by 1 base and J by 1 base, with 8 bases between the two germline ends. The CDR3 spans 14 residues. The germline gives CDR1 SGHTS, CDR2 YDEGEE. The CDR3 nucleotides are TGTGCCAGCAGCTTGTCGTTCAGCCAAGAGACCCAGTACTTC. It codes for CASSLSFSQETQYF.

CDR3 region: CASSHPFQSGAGNTIYF. Written as DNA, the CDR3 is TGTGCCAGCAGCCATCCATTTCAGTCAGGGGCTGGAAACACCATATATTTT. The rearrangement uses TRBV7-6 and TRBJ1-3, with a possible D match to TRBD1 (6 bases). Between the trimmed V and J ends, which lost 5 bases and 2 bases, there was a span of 19 bases. The germline V gene encodes CDR1 SGHVS and CDR2 FNYEAQ. The CDR3 is 17 amino acids.

CDR3 residues: CASSPLGGMNTEAFF. The DNA for the CDR3 is TGTGCCAGCAGCCCCCTCGGAGGGATGAACACTGAAGCTTTCTTT. This sequence joins TRBV14 and TRBJ1-1; no firm D call. V was cut by 4 bases and J by 0 bases, with 12 bases left in between. Per germline, CDR1 SGHDN and CDR2 FVKESK. CDR3 length: 15 residues.

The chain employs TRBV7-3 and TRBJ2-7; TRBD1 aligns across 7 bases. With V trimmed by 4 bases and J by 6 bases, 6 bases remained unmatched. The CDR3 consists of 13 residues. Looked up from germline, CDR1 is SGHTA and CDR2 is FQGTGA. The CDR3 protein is CASSYRTGSEQYF. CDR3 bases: TGTGCCAGCAGCTACAGGACAGGATCCGAGCAGTACTTC.

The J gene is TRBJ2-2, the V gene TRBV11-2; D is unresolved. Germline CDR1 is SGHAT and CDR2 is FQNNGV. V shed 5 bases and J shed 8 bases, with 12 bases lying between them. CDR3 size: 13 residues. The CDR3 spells CASSPGSGGELFF. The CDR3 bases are TGTGCCAGCAGCCCGGGTTCTGGTGGGGAGCTGTTTTTT.

CDR3 amino acids: CASSIVAHVGEQYF. CDR3 nucleotide sequence: TGTGCCAGTAGTATAGTAGCGCACGTCGGCGAGCAGTACTTC. The chain employs TRBV19 and TRBJ2-7, with D tentatively TRBD2 (5 bases). The CDR3 spans 14 residues. Germline lookup yields CDR1 LNHDA and CDR2 SQIVND (reference sequence). V shed 1 base and J shed 6 bases, with 13 bases lying between them.

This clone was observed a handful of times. The CDR3 nucleotides read TGTGCCAGCAGCTTTCCTGGGACTAGAAGCGATGAGCAGTTCTTC. It is translated as CASSFPGTRSDEQFF. The rearrangement joins TRBV5-4 to TRBJ2-1, with 8 bases fitting TRBD2. Germline-derived CDR1 and CDR2 are SGHNT and YYREEE (reference sequence). V gave up 2 bases and J gave up 8 bases; unmatched junction bases: 9. The CDR3 sequence is 15 residues long.

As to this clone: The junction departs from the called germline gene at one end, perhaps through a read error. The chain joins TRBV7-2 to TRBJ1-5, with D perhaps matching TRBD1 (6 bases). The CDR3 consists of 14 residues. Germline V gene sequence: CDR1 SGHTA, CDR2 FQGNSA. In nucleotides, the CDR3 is TGTGCCAGCAGCATACGGACAGCCGAACAGCCCCAGAATTTT. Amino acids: CASSIRTAEQPQNF.

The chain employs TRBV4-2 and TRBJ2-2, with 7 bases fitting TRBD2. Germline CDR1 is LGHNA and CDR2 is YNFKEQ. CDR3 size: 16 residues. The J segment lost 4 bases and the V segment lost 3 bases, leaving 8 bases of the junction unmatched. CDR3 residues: CASSQLGGSITGELFF. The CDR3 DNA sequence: TGTGCCAGCAGCCAGTTGGGCGGGAGTATCACCGGGGAGCTGTTTTTT.

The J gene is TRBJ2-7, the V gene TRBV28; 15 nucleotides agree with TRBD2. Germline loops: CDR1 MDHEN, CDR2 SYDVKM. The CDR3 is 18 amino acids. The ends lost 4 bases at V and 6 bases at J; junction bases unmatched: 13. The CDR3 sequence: CASSSYGTSGRSPCEQYF. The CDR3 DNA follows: TGTGCCAGCAGTTCGTACGGGACTAGCGGGAGGTCGCCTTGCGAGCAGTACTTC.

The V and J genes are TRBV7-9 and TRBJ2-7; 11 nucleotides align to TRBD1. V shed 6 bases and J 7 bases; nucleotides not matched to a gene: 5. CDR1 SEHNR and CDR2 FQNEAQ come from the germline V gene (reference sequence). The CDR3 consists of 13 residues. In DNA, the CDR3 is TGTGCCAGCAGTTCCAGGGACAGGGGGGAGCAGTACTTC. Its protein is CASSSRDRGEQYF.

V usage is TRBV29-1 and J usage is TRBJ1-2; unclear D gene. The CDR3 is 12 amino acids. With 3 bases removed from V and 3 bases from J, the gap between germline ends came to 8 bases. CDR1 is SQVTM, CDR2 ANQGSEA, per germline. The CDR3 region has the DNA TGCAGCGTTGATGAGGCCCACTATGGCTACACCTTC. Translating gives CSVDEAHYGYTF. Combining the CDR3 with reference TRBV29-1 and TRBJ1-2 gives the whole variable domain SAVISQKPSRDICQRGTSLTIQCQVDSQVTMMFWYRQQPGQSLTLIATANQGSEATYESGFVIDKFPISRPNLTFSTLTVSNMSPEDSSIYLCSVDEAHYGYTFGSGTRLTVV.

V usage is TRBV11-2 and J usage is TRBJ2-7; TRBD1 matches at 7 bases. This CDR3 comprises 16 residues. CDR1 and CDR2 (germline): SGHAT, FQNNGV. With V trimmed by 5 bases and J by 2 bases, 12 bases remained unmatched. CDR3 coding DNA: TGTGCCAGCAGCCCTTACCCGGGACAGAACGCCTACGAGCAGTACTTC. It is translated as CASSPYPGQNAYEQYF.

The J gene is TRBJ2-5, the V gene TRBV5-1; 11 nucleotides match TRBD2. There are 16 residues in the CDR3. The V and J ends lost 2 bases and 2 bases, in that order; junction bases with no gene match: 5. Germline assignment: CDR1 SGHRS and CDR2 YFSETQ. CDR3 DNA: TGCGCCAGCAGCTTTCAGGCTAGCGGGGGGCAAGAGACCCAGTACTTC. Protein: CASSFQASGGQETQYF.

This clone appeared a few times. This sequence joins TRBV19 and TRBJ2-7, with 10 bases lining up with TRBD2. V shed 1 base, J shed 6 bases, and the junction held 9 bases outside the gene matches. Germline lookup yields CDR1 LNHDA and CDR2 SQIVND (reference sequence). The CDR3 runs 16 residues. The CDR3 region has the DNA TGTGCCAGTAGTATAGCCGCGCTAGCGGGAGCTCCCGAGCAGTACTTC. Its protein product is CASSIAALAGAPEQYF.

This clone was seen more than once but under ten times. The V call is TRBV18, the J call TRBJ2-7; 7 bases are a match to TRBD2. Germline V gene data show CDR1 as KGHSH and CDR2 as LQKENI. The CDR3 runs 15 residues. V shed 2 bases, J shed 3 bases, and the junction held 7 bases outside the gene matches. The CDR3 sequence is CASSPMGGSFYEQYF. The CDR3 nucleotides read TGTGCCAGCTCACCAATGGGCGGGAGCTTCTACGAGCAGTACTTC.

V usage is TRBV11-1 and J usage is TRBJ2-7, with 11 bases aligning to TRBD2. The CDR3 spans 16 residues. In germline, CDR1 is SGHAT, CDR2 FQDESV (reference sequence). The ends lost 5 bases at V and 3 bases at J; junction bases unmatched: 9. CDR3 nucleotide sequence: TGTGCCAGCAGCCAGGGGACTAGCGGACTATACTACGAGCAGTACTTC. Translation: CASSQGTSGLYYEQYF.

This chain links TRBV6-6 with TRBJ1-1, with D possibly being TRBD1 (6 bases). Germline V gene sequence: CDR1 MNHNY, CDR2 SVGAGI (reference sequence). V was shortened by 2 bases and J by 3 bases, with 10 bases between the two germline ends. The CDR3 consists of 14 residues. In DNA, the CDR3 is TGTGCCAGCAGTTACCAACAGGGCTACACTGAAGCTTTCTTT. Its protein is CASSYQQGYTEAFF.

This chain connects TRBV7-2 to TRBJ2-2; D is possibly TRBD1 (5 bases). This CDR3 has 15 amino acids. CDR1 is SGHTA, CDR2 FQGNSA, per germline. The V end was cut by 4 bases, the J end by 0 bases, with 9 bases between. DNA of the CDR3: TGTGCCAGCAGCTGGACACCTACGAACACCGGGGAGCTGTTTTTT. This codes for CASSWTPTNTGELFF.

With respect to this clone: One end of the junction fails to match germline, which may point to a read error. CDR3 amino acids: CASSLAGGYEQYF. The CDR3 coding sequence is TGTGCCAGCAGCCTAGCGGGGGGTTACGAGCAGTACTTC. The rearrangement links TRBV7-2 to TRBJ2-7; 11 nucleotides align to TRBD2. The CDR3 covers 13 residues. From germline, CDR1 is SGHTA and CDR2 FQGNSA.

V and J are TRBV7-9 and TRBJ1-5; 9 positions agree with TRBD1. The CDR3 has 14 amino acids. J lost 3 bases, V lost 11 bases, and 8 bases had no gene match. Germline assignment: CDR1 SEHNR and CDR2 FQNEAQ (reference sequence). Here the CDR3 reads CAGGQGSVNQPQHF. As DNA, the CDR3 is TGTGCCGGGGGACAGGGCTCCGTCAATCAGCCCCAGCATTTT.

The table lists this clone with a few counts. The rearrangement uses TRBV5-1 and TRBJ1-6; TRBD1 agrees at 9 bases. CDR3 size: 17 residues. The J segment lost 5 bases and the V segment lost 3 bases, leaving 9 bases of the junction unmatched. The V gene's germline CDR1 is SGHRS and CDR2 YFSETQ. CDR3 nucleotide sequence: TGCGCCAGCAGCTCATTAACAGGGGGCAGGGATAATTCACCCCTCCACTTT. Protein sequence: CASSSLTGGRDNSPLHF.

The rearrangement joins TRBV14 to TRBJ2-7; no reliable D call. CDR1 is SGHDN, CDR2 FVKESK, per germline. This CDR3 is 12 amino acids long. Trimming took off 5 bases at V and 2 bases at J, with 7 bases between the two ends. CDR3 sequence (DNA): TGTGCCAGCAGCTCAAAGCCCTACGAGCAGTACTTC. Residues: CASSSKPYEQYF.

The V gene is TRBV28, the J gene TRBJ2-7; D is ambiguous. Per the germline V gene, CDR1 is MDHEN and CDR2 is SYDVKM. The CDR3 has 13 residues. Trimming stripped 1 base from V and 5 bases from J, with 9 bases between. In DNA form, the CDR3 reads TGTGCCAGCAGTTTATTGACTCCTCACGAGCAGTACTTC. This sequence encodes CASSLLTPHEQYF.

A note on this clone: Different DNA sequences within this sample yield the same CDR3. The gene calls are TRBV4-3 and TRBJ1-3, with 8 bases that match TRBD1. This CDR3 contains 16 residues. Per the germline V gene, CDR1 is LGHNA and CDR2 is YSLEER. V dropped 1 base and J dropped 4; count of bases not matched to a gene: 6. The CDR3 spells CASSQATGTGGNTIYF. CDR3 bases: TGCGCCAGCAGCCAAGCTACCGGGACAGGCGGAAACACCATATATTTT.